Following are 26 T cell receptor beta chains from one sample sequenced in a study of cytomegalovirus exposure and HLA in healthy donors. It was with 60 Vbeta and 13 Jbeta primers that the PCR ran. Using immunoSEQ multiplex PCR, the repertoire was profiled, and TCRdb retains in-frame clones only, with some absent. The table records about 90,000 clones, 74% of them present only once. The sample comprised PBMCs. These receptors all stem from a man aged 25 to 40 in good health and CMV-seropositive.

The CDR3 spells CSARGHSGANVLTF. CDR3 DNA: TGCAGCGCTAGGGGACACTCTGGGGCCAACGTCCTGACTTTC. The genes are TRBV29-1 and TRBJ2-6, with a possible D match to TRBD1 (6 bases). The CDR3 has 14 amino acids. Trimming removed 7 bases at V and 0 bases at J, with 10 bases between. From germline, CDR1 is SQVTM and CDR2 ANQGSEA.

The rearrangement joins TRBV29-1 to TRBJ2-7, with D possibly being TRBD2 (6 bases). Germline lookup yields CDR1 SQVTM and CDR2 ANQGSEA. The CDR3 has 13 amino acids. Trimming shortened V by 4 bases and J by 2 bases, and 12 bases separated the two germline ends. The CDR3 region has the DNA TGCAGCGTTGTCGTCGCTAGCGCCTACGAGCAGTACTTC. It encodes CSVVVASAYEQYF.

J is TRBJ1-5 and V is TRBV7-2; 8 nucleotides match TRBD1. Germline V gene sequence: CDR1 SGHTA, CDR2 FQGNSA. The CDR3 extends over 16 amino acids. With V trimmed by 1 base and J by 3 bases, 5 bases remained unmatched. The CDR3: CASSLVGTGANQPQHF. The CDR3, as DNA: TGTGCCAGCAGCTTAGTAGGGACAGGAGCCAATCAGCCCCAGCATTTT.

This clone was found a few times. V usage is TRBV9 and J usage is TRBJ1-2; TRBD1 aligns across 11 bases. J gave up 5 bases and V 2 bases, and 5 bases lay outside the gene matches. This CDR3 has 15 amino acids. Germline V CDR1 and CDR2: SGDLS, YYNGEE. DNA of the CDR3: TGTGCCAGCAGCGTCCACCGGGACAGGGGGTATGGCTACACCTTC. Amino acid sequence: CASSVHRDRGYGYTF.

The chain carries TRBV20-1 and TRBJ2-3; D is undetermined. Trimming shortened V by 5 bases and J by 8 bases, and 8 bases separated the two germline ends. The germline gives CDR1 DFQATT, CDR2 SNEGSKA (reference sequence). The CDR3 contains 10 residues. CDR3 loop: CSAFHGTQYF. The CDR3 DNA sequence: TGCAGTGCTTTCCACGGTACGCAGTATTTT.

The gene calls are TRBV11-2 and TRBJ2-1; D gene unclear. This CDR3 is 14 amino acids long. CDR1 is SGHAT, CDR2 FQNNGV, per germline. V lost 1 base to trimming and J lost 4 bases, with 8 bases between them. The CDR3 nucleotides are TGTGCCAGCAGCTTAGTCCGAGGTTACAATGAGCAGTTCTTC. This gives the protein CASSLVRGYNEQFF.

This clone was counted a single time. The V gene is TRBV4-1, the J gene TRBJ2-5, with TRBD2 matching over 14 bases. The CDR3 runs 15 residues. With 4 bases clipped from V and 3 bases from J, the junction kept 1 base outside the gene matches. In germline, CDR1 is MGHRA, CDR2 YSYEKL. The CDR3, as DNA: TGCGCCAGCAGCCCGGGACTAGCGGGAGAAGAGACCCAGTACTTC. Translation: CASSPGLAGEETQYF.

This chain uses TRBV30 with TRBJ2-1, with TRBD2 identical over 10 bases. Germline CDR1 GTSNPN, CDR2 SVGIG (reference sequence). J gave up 9 bases and V 0 bases, and 8 bases lay outside the gene matches. The length of the CDR3 is 15 residues. CDR3: CAWSVQSSGGGEQFF. The DNA of the CDR3 is TGTGCCTGGAGTGTACAGTCTAGCGGGGGAGGTGAGCAGTTCTTC. Filled out from reference TRBV30 and TRBJ2-1, the complete variable domain reads SQTIHQWPATLVQPVGSPLSLECTVEGTSNPNLYWYRQAAGRGLQLLFYSVGIGQISSEVPQNLSASRPQDRQFILSSKKLLLSDSGFYLCAWSVQSSGGGEQFFGPGTRLTVL.

The chain combines TRBV5-4 with TRBJ1-5; D unclear. The ends were cut back, 2 bases at V and 0 bases at J, with 6 bases in the middle. The germline V gene encodes CDR1 SGHNT and CDR2 YYREEE (reference sequence). This CDR3 is built from 14 residues. This CDR3 is CASSLQYSNQPQHF. In DNA form, the CDR3 reads TGTGCCAGCAGCTTACAGTATAGCAATCAGCCCCAGCATTTT.

The genes are TRBV9 and TRBJ2-1; 12 nucleotides line up with TRBD1. The trim removed 3 bases at V and 10 bases at J, leaving 14 bases unmatched. The V gene's germline CDR1 is SGDLS and CDR2 YYNGEE. The CDR3 is 17 residues long. DNA for the CDR3: TGTGCCAGCAGCGACCCATTGTGGGGACAGGGGGCACTGGAGCAGTTCTTC. This sequence encodes CASSDPLWGQGALEQFF.

V usage is TRBV30 and J usage is TRBJ2-3; 7 nucleotides line up with TRBD1. The CDR3 length is 14 residues. Germline CDR1 GTSNPN, CDR2 SVGIG (reference sequence). V lost 4 bases to trimming and J lost 1 base; unmatched junction nucleotides: 5. CDR3 sequence (DNA): TGTGCCTGGAAGAGGGGGCGCGGCACAGATACGCAGTATTTT. The encoded protein is CAWKRGRGTDTQYF. Looking up the rest from reference TRBV30 and TRBJ2-3 gives the full variable domain: SQTIHQWPATLVQPVGSPLSLECTVEGTSNPNLYWYRQAAGRGLQLLFYSVGIGQISSEVPQNLSASRPQDRQFILSSKKLLLSDSGFYLCAWKRGRGTDTQYFGPGTRLTVL.

The chain has TRBV15 and TRBJ2-1; TRBD1 matches at 8 bases. Germline CDR1 reads LNHNV; CDR2 reads YYDKDF (reference sequence). This CDR3 region has 17 residues. V dropped 3 bases and J dropped 2; count of bases not matched to a gene: 9. Here the CDR3 reads CATSRDGTGLPYNEQFF. The DNA of the CDR3 is TGTGCCACCAGCAGGGACGGGACAGGCCTACCCTACAATGAGCAGTTCTTC.

To note about this clone: At one end the junction does not follow the germline gene, possibly because of a read error. J is TRBJ2-1 and V is TRBV7-7; tentatively, D is TRBD1 (5 bases). The CDR3 runs 15 residues. Germline V gene lookup returns CDR1 SSHAT and CDR2 FNYEAQ (reference sequence). CDR3 amino acids: CASSLGATAYNEQFF. In DNA, the CDR3 is TGTGCTAGCAGCTTAGGCGCGACAGCATACAATGAGCAGTTCTTC.

V usage is TRBV5-4 and J usage is TRBJ2-2; the D gene is possibly TRBD1 (6 bases). Trimming took off 4 bases at V and 0 bases at J, with 13 bases between the two ends. Per germline, CDR1 SGHNT and CDR2 YYREEE (reference sequence). The CDR3 contains 16 residues. CDR3 protein: CASSRGQSANTGELFF. Written as DNA, the CDR3 is TGTGCCAGCAGCCGAGGACAGAGTGCGAACACCGGGGAGCTGTTTTTT.

This chain connects TRBV29-1 to TRBJ1-1, with TRBD1 identical over 7 bases. Trimming cost V 7 bases and J 5 bases; bases outside gene matches: 13. This CDR3 contains 14 residues. From germline, CDR1 is SQVTM and CDR2 ANQGSEA. The CDR3 spells CSALTGTRETEAFF. CDR3 coding DNA: TGCAGCGCCCTGACAGGGACGAGGGAAACTGAAGCTTTCTTT.

This clone is a singleton in its sample. V usage is TRBV2 and J usage is TRBJ2-3; the D is unclear. V was shortened by 7 bases and J by 0 bases, with 17 bases between the two germline ends. The CDR3 length is 16 residues. Per germline, CDR1 SNHLY and CDR2 FYNNEI. The CDR3 loop reads CASKSIGGASTDTQYF. The CDR3 coding sequence is TGTGCCAGCAAGTCAATCGGCGGAGCTAGCACAGATACGCAGTATTTT.

V and J are TRBV27 and TRBJ2-7, with 10 bases aligning to TRBD1. With V trimmed by 4 bases and J by 4 bases, 19 bases remained unmatched. In germline, CDR1 is MNHEY, CDR2 SMNVEV (reference sequence). This CDR3 is built from 19 residues. The CDR3, as DNA: TGTGCCAGCAGTTCCAGAATATCTCCGGGACAGGGGTACTGGTACGAGCAGTACTTC. It encodes CASSSRISPGQGYWYEQYF.

This chain uses TRBV21-1 with TRBJ2-3; TRBD1, the D gene given by the table, was not confirmed from the DNA. TRBV21-1 is annotated as a pseudogene. The CDR3 is made up of 17 amino acids. The CDR3 loop reads CASSNYGPIQGADTQYF. CDR3 in DNA: TGTGCCAGCAGCAATTACGGGCCCATCCAAGGGGCAGATACGCAGTATTTT.

This sequence joins TRBV27 and TRBJ2-7; D might be TRBD1 (5 bases). V was pared by 6 bases and J by 2 bases, with 17 bases between. Germline-derived CDR1 and CDR2 are MNHEY and SMNVEV (reference sequence). This CDR3 contains 15 residues. This CDR3 reads CASSSTPTGTYEQYF. CDR3 sequence (DNA): TGTGCCAGCAGCTCCACCCCAACAGGAACCTACGAGCAGTACTTC.

This clone was seen a few times. The rearrangement uses TRBV11-2 and TRBJ1-5, with D tentatively TRBD1 (5 bases). The germline gives CDR1 SGHAT, CDR2 FQNNGV. This CDR3 comprises 15 residues. The V and J ends lost 1 base and 4 bases respectively, with 11 bases between them. The CDR3 protein is CASSLVAGRNQPQHF. DNA for the CDR3: TGTGCCAGCAGCTTAGTGGCAGGGCGGAATCAGCCCCAGCATTTT.

CDR3 sequence (DNA): TGTGCCATCAGTGAGCCCCGGGACAGGGGGATTCATGGCTACACCTTC. The encoded protein is CAISEPRDRGIHGYTF. The chain uses TRBV10-3 and TRBJ1-2, with 11 bases fitting TRBD1. This CDR3 contains 16 residues. The germline gives CDR1 ENHRY, CDR2 SYGVKD. J gave up 6 bases and V 2 bases, and 8 bases lay outside the gene matches.

The chain is built from TRBV4-1 and TRBJ1-2, with TRBD1 as a possible D gene (6 bases). Germline CDR1 MGHRA, CDR2 YSYEKL. This CDR3 region has 14 residues. V gave up 4 bases and J gave up 4 bases, with 13 bases separating them. The CDR3 protein is CASSPPGQSYGYTF. The CDR3 DNA is TGCGCCAGCAGCCCTCCTGGACAGAGCTATGGCTACACCTTC.

This sequence joins TRBV19 and TRBJ2-1, with D possibly TRBD1 on 5 matching bases. The CDR3 covers 18 residues. Germline loops: CDR1 LNHDA, CDR2 SQIVND (reference sequence). Trimming shortened V by 4 bases and J by 5 bases, and 24 bases separated the two germline ends. As DNA, the CDR3 is TGTGCCAGTAGTAAGGCGGCGGCAGGGCTGGGGCCTAACAATGAGCAGTTCTTC. Protein product: CASSKAAAGLGPNNEQFF.

The genes are TRBV9 and TRBJ2-7; no clear D. The CDR3 extends over 12 amino acids. Germline-derived CDR1 and CDR2 are SGDLS and YYNGEE. Trimming removed 4 bases from V and 0 bases from J, with 5 bases in between. Written as DNA, the CDR3 is TGTGCCAGCAGCTCCCGCTCCTACGAGCAGTACTTC. It is translated as CASSSRSYEQYF. Together with reference TRBV9 and TRBJ2-7, the CDR3 gives the full variable domain: DSGVTQTPKHLITATGQRVTLRCSPRSGDLSVYWYQQSLDQGLQFLIQYYNGEERAKGNILERFSAQQFPDLHSELNLSSLELGDSALYFCASSSRSYEQYFGPGTRLTVT.

V is TRBV9 and J is TRBJ2-1; 7 bases fit TRBD2. V trimming: 7 bases; J trimming: 12 bases; junction bases outside the gene matches: 10. Looked up from germline, CDR1 is SGDLS and CDR2 is YYNGEE. The CDR3 contains 12 residues. CDR3 residues: CASGTGGPVQFF. The CDR3 DNA follows: TGTGCCAGCGGGACGGGAGGCCCAGTGCAGTTCTTC.

The V call is TRBV4-3, the J call TRBJ2-1; tentatively, D is TRBD2 (7 bases). V was trimmed by 6 bases and J by 9 bases, leaving 15 bases between them. Germline lookup yields CDR1 LGHNA and CDR2 YSLEER. The length of the CDR3 is 13 residues. The CDR3, as DNA: TGCGCCAGCAGTAGGGGGAGGGCCCTTGAGCAGTTCTTC. Protein product: CASSRGRALEQFF.